Listed below are T cell receptor beta chains from one sample, sequenced in a study of T cells after yellow fever vaccination. One entry per CDR3 protein, called by TCRdb with MiXCR from the 5' RACE reads. Here the sample spans a few hundred thousand distinct CDR3 sequences, about 4% being singletons. The sequences come from PBMCs, collected 5 days after the yellow fever booster vaccination. The source is a young man who received the YFV17D yellow fever vaccine. CDR3s include the opening cysteine and the closing phenylalanine or tryptophan. Each record gives: J gene, D gene, clone size, V gene, CDR3 DNA, CDR3 protein. A D gene is named only where the DNA matches it firmly. Only part of the rows carry a size: once, few, many, or a class if the clone is expanded.

>TRBJ1-5|TRBD1|many|TRBV18
TGTGCCAGCTCACCAGACAGGGGTTGGAGCAATCAGCCCCAGCATTTT
CASSPDRGWSNQPQHF
>TRBJ2-6|.|few|TRBV7-2
TGTGCCAGCAGCAATACGGGGGCAGGGGCATCCGGGGCCAACGTCCTGACTTTC
CASSNTGAGASGANVLTF
>TRBJ2-1|.|few|TRBV7-3
TGTGCCAGCAGCTTAGGTCTGGTGGGTGGCGGGAACCGGCAGTTCTTC
CASSLGLVGGGNRQFF
>TRBJ2-7|TRBD2|many|TRBV2
TGTGCCAGCAGTGACCCCGGGACTAGCGGGGGGGAAGCCTACGAGCAGTACTTC
CASSDPGTSGGEAYEQYF
>TRBJ2-5|.|many|TRBV12-3/TRBV12-4
TGTGCCAGCAGTCCCCAGACTAGTGTGGAGACCCAGTACTTC
CASSPQTSVETQYF
>TRBJ2-1|TRBD1|many|TRBV15
TGTGCCACCAGCAGCCGGGACAGGGGTGAGCAGTTCTTC
CATSSRDRGEQFF
>TRBJ2-3|.|many|TRBV4-3
TGCGCCAGCAGCCAAGATTTTAGCACAGATACGCAGTATTTT
CASSQDFSTDTQYF
>TRBJ2-3|.|many|TRBV29-1
TGCAGCGTTGTAGGGTGGGGGAGCACAGATACGCAGTATTTT
CSVVGWGSTDTQYF
>TRBJ2-7|TRBD1|.|TRBV18
TGTGCCAGCTCACACCGGGACAGGCCCCACGAGCAGTACTTC
CASSHRDRPHEQYF
>TRBJ1-2|.|.|TRBV6-5
TGTGCCAGCAGTGGACTTCGGGACAACTTTGAAGACTATGGCTACACCTTC
CASSGLRDNFEDYGYTF
>TRBJ2-7|.|.|TRBV7-9
TGTGCCAGCAGCCCCACCCCGGGGCGGCCCCTCGCTGGGCAGTACTTC
CASSPTPGRPLAGQYF
>TRBJ2-6|.|few|TRBV20-1
TGCAGTGCTAGGGGGCGGTTGGGATCTGGGGCCAACGTCCTGACTTTC
CSARGRLGSGANVLTF
>TRBJ2-5|.|many|TRBV5-1
TGCGCCAGCAGCTTGGGCGGGGAACCGACCCAGTACTTC
CASSLGGEPTQYF
>TRBJ2-1|TRBD1|many|TRBV24-1
TGTGCCACCAGTGATTCGAGGCAGGGGGCAAGCAATGAGCAGTTCTTC
CATSDSRQGASNEQFF
>TRBJ1-2|TRBD1|many|TRBV7-2
TGTGCCAGCAGCTTAGCTACAGGGGATGGGGGCTACACCTTC
CASSLATGDGGYTF
>TRBJ1-2|.|.|TRBV5-1
TGCGCCAGCAGCTTGGCGGCAGTGGATGGCTACACCTTC
CASSLAAVDGYTF
>TRBJ2-7|.|few|TRBV4-1
TGCGCCAGCAGCCCTCTAGACCTATCCTACGAGCAGTACTTC
CASSPLDLSYEQYF
>TRBJ1-4|TRBD1|few|TRBV10-3
TGTGCCATCAGGGGGACAGGGGAAACTAATGAAAAACTGTTTTTT
CAIRGTGETNEKLFF
>TRBJ2-2|.|many|TRBV4-3
TGCGCCAGCAGCCAAGATGTAATAGGGAACACCGGGGAGCTGTTTTTT
CASSQDVIGNTGELFF
>TRBJ1-1|.|many|TRBV15
TGTGCCACCCAATCCACAGGGAACACTGAAGCTTTCTTT
CATQSTGNTEAFF
>TRBJ1-3|.|.|TRBV5-5
TGTGCCAGCAGTTTGAACACCGTCCGGGAATACACACAGGTCCACTCTGGAAACACCATATATTTT
CASSLNTVREYTQVHSGNTIYF
>TRBJ2-5|.|few|TRBV5-4
TGTGCCAGCGGGGGTAGTCAAGAGACCCAGTACTTC
CASGGSQETQYF
>TRBJ2-3|.|many|TRBV4-3
TGCGCCAGCAGCCAAGAGGGCCCGCCATCCACAGATACGCAGTATTTT
CASSQEGPPSTDTQYF
>TRBJ1-1|TRBD1|many|TRBV5-1
TGCGCCAGCAGCGGACAGGGTGAAGCTTTCTTT
CASSGQGEAFF
>TRBJ2-7|.|few|TRBV7-2
TGTGCCAGCACCGGGGTCGGATACGAGCAGTACTTC
CASTGVGYEQYF
>TRBJ2-5|TRBD2|.|TRBV20-1
TGCAGTGCTTTCGGACTAGCGGGGGTAGAGACCCAGTACTTC
CSAFGLAGVETQYF
>TRBJ2-5|.|many|TRBV12-3/TRBV12-4
TGTGCCAGCAGTCCTACTAGGACGTCAGAGACCCAGTACTTC
CASSPTRTSETQYF
>TRBJ2-1|.|few|TRBV7-9
TGTGCCAGCAGCCTCGGGGTCTCCCACAATGAGCAGTTCTTC
CASSLGVSHNEQFF
>TRBJ2-5|TRBD1|few|TRBV7-9
TGTGCCAGCAGCGGGACCGGGACAGGGCAAGAGACCCAGTACTTC
CASSGTGTGQETQYF
>TRBJ1-4|TRBD1|many|TRBV6-5
TGTGCCAGCAGTTACGGACAGGGAAGGGAAGAAAAACTGTTTTTT
CASSYGQGREEKLFF
>TRBJ1-2|.|few|TRBV7-8
TGTGCCAGCAGCTTACGCCACACCTCTAACTATGGCTACACCTTC
CASSLRHTSNYGYTF
>TRBJ2-2|TRBD1|many|TRBV7-9
TGTGCCAGCGCTACGAGACAGGGTGACACCGGGGAGCTGTTTTTT
CASATRQGDTGELFF
>TRBJ2-5|.|many|TRBV6-5
TGTGCCAGCAGTTACTCCATCGCGTCAGAAGAGACCCAGTACTTC
CASSYSIASEETQYF
>TRBJ2-2|.|.|TRBV7-8
TGTGCCAGCAGCCTCGACCGGGCCCCGAGGACCGGGGAGCTGTTTTTT
CASSLDRAPRTGELFF
>TRBJ1-2|.|.|TRBV25-1
TGTGCCAGCAGTGAAGAGGGAAGGGTGTTTGGCTACACCTTC
CASSEEGRVFGYTF
>TRBJ1-2|.|.|TRBV29-1
TGCAGCGTTGAAACTAACTATGGCTACACCTTC
CSVETNYGYTF
>TRBJ2-3|.|many|TRBV20-1
TGCAGTGCTAGAGAGAGAATTGGACTGAACACAGATACGCAGTATTTT
CSARERIGLNTDTQYF
>TRBJ2-5|.|many|TRBV18
TGTGCCAGCTCCCGCCAGGGAGGAGTTGAGACCCAGTACTTC
CASSRQGGVETQYF
>TRBJ1-1|TRBD1|few|TRBV7-2
TGTGCCAGCAGCCCCCGCCAGGGGGCAAGGGACACTGAAGCTTTCTTT
CASSPRQGARDTEAFF
>TRBJ2-1|TRBD1|few|TRBV5-1
TGCGCCAGCAGCTTGTTGGGGACAGCGCACAATGAGCAGTTCTTC
CASSLLGTAHNEQFF
>TRBJ2-7|.|.|TRBV9
TGTGCCAGCAGCGCCCGAGTAGAGGGCACAGAGACCTACGAGCAGTACTTC
CASSARVEGTETYEQYF
>TRBJ2-1|.|many|TRBV9
TGTGCCAGCGGGGCGGGCTCCTACAATGAGCAGTTCTTC
CASGAGSYNEQFF
>TRBJ1-1|.|.|TRBV5-1
TGCGCCAGCAGCTTAGGTCGGACAGCTGAAGCTTTCTTT
CASSLGRTAEAFF
>TRBJ2-1|TRBD2|.|TRBV5-1
TGCGCCAGCAGCTACGTAGCGGGGGCACCCTCCTACAATGAGCAGTTCTTC
CASSYVAGAPSYNEQFF
>TRBJ1-1|.|many|TRBV7-4
TGTGCCAGCAAACCAAACAGGGAAACTGCTTTCTTT
CASKPNRETAFF
>TRBJ2-6|.|.|TRBV9
TGTGCCTGCAGCGTCGTGGGGACTGGGGCCAACGTCCTGACTTTC
CACSVVGTGANVLTF
>TRBJ2-6|.|few|TRBV7-9
TGTGCCAGCAGCTTAGAGCCCCTCGGCTCTGGGGCCAACGTCCTGACTTTC
CASSLEPLGSGANVLTF
>TRBJ1-1|.|.|TRBV12-2
TGTGCAAGTCGCTTCGGGACAGGGAGGAACACTGAAGCTTTCTTT
CASRFGTGRNTEAFF
>TRBJ2-1|TRBD2|.|TRBV7-2
TGTGCCAGCAGCGGGACTAGCGGCTATGAGCAGTTCTTC
CASSGTSGYEQFF
>TRBJ1-1|.|many|TRBV6-2/TRBV6-3
TGTGCCAGCATGAACTTCAGGGAGAACACTGAAGCTTTCTTT
CASMNFRENTEAFF
>TRBJ1-1|.|.|TRBV7-2
TGTGCCAGCAGCTTCATCGGCAGAATGAACACTGAAGCTTTCTTT
CASSFIGRMNTEAFF
>TRBJ1-2|.|.|TRBV5-1
TGCGCCAGCAGCTTGGTCGAACGCTATGGCTACACCTTC
CASSLVERYGYTF
>TRBJ2-5|TRBD1|few|TRBV11-2
TGTGCCAGCAGCTTAGACCCCCCCGGGACAGCTAAAGAGACCCAGTACTTC
CASSLDPPGTAKETQYF
>TRBJ2-5|.|few|TRBV4-1
TGCGCCAGCAGCCAAGAAGGATGGCCCGGGGAGACCCAGTACTTC
CASSQEGWPGETQYF
>TRBJ2-7|TRBD1|many|TRBV5-1
TGCGCCAGCAGCCCAACCGGGACAGGGAGCTACGAGCAGTACTTC
CASSPTGTGSYEQYF
>TRBJ2-5|TRBD1|.|TRBV12-3/TRBV12-4
TGTGCCAGCAGTTTATTGGGACAGGGAGGAGAGACCCAGTACTTC
CASSLLGQGGETQYF
>TRBJ2-1|.|few|TRBV5-4
TGTGCCAGCAGCGAGGTCTTTGGCAGTGAGCAGTTCTTC
CASSEVFGSEQFF